Sequencing of this T cell receptor (beta chain) was carried out in a study of blood T cells in healthy people across ages. CDR3 size: 17 residues. The ends were cut back, 6 bases at V and 3 bases at J, with 23 bases in the middle. CDR1 is MDHEN, CDR2 SYDVKM, per germline. Note on this clonotype: A much larger clone differs from this one at a single base, so this may be a read error.

Using a J-beta primer mix together with a sample-barcoded 5' primer, a second PCR was run for roughly 7 to 11 cycles. TCRdb reprocessed the 5' RACE reads via MiXCR and lists one record per CDR3 protein. The sample consists of 800,000 to 950,000 distinct CDR3 sequences, roughly 28% of them appearing once. These records were also assigned to another study, of T cells of mothers and their children.

This sequence originates from a woman aged 40 to 50 in good health. The chain has TRBV28 and TRBJ1-1; D is unclear. Sequencing used blood. Here the CDR3 reads CASSSVRDGDGYTEAFF. CDR3 nucleotide sequence: TGTGCCAGCAGCTCCGTCCGCGACGGGGATGGGTACACTGAAGCTTTCTTT. Supplemented by reference TRBV28 and TRBJ1-1, the full variable domain reads DVKVTQSSRYLVKRTGEKVFLECVQDMDHENMFWYRQDPGLGLRLIYFSYDVKMKEKGDIPEGYSVSREKKERFSLILESASTNQTSMYLCASSSVRDGDGYTEAFFGQGTRLTVV.